This TCR beta chain is from a study of OX40 agonist ivuxolimab in advanced cancers. Unmatched junction bases numbered 4, after V lost 7 bases and J lost 4 bases. CDR1 is MDHEN, CDR2 SYDVKM, per germline. This CDR3 spans 12 amino acids. The assay was immunoSEQ multiplex PCR, and TCRdb's table has in-frame clones only and misses some. Of tens of thousands of clones in the sample, just under 95% are singletons; the top ten hold roughly 15%. The rearrangement joins TRBV28 to TRBJ2-7; 7 bases match TRBD1. This receptor was identified in an adult with an advanced solid tumor such as melanoma, head and neck, liver or kidney cancer. Sample: CD4+ or CD8+ T cells sorted from blood, taken in a trial of the OX40 agonist ivuxolimab. The CDR3: CASKETGYEQYF. CDR3 DNA: TGTGCCAGCAAAGAGACAGGGTACGAGCAGTACTTC.